Listed here are 3 T cell receptor beta chains from one sample, sequenced in a study of blood T cell repertoires in COVID-19. Data came from immunoSEQ multiplex PCR; TCRdb stores just in-frame clones and leaves some out. This table holds 140,000 to 150,000 clones, about 84% found once. What was sequenced was peripheral blood. Source of these receptors: a woman between 45 and 65 years old with acute or convalescent COVID-19.

The chain combines TRBV6-5 with TRBJ1-2; 11 bases are a match to TRBD1. J lost 10 bases, V lost 6 bases, and 13 bases had no gene match. The CDR3 runs to 15 residues. CDR1 is MNHEY, CDR2 SVGAGI, per germline. CDR3 DNA: TGTGCCAGCAGACGCCCGCCGGCGGGACAGGGGGACTACACCTTC. Amino acids: CASRRPPAGQGDYTF.

This clone has only a few counts. J is TRBJ1-1 and V is TRBV27, with 11 positions matching TRBD1. This CDR3 region has 15 residues. Per germline, CDR1 MNHEY and CDR2 SMNVEV (reference sequence). With 3 bases clipped from V and 5 bases from J, the junction kept 5 bases outside the gene matches. The CDR3 spells CASSFSGTGGTEAFF. The CDR3 DNA follows: TGTGCCAGCAGTTTTTCCGGGACAGGGGGGACTGAAGCTTTCTTT.

The chain couples TRBV7-3 to TRBJ2-1; TRBD1 is a possible D gene (6 bases). There are 13 residues in the CDR3. V was shortened by 5 bases and J by 12 bases, with 17 bases between the two germline ends. Germline V CDR1 and CDR2: SGHTA, FQGTGA. The CDR3 spells CASSGDNSQRQFF. The CDR3 bases are TGTGCCAGCAGCGGGGACAACTCGCAGAGGCAGTTCTTC.